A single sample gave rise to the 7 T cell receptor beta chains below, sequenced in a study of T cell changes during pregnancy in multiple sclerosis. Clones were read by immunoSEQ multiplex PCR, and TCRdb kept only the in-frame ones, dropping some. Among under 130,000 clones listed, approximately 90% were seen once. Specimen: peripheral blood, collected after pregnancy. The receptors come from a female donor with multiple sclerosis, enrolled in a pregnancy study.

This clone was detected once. Here the CDR3 DNA reads TGTGCCAGCAGCTCCCCCGGGATGAATGAGCAGTTCTTC. It is translated as CASSSPGMNEQFF. The V gene is TRBV7-2, the J gene TRBJ2-1, with D possibly TRBD2 on 5 matching bases. Trimming removed 4 bases from V and 7 bases from J, with 11 bases in between. The CDR3 covers 13 residues. Germline CDR1 and CDR2: SGHTA and FQGNSA. Based on the CDR3 plus reference TRBV7-2 and TRBJ2-1, the full variable domain is GAGVSQSPSNKVTEKGKDVELRCDPISGHTALYWYRQSLGQGLEFLIYFQGNSAPDKSGLPSDRFSAERTGGSVSTLTIQRTQQEDSAVYLCASSSPGMNEQFFGPGTRLTVL.

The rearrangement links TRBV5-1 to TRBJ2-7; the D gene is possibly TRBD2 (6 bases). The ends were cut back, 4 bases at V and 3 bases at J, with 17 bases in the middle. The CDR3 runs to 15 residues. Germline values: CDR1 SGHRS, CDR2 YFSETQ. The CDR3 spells CASSPGGAEVYEQYF. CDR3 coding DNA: TGCGCCAGCAGCCCGGGCGGGGCGGAGGTCTACGAGCAGTACTTC.

The CDR3 DNA is TGTGCCAGCTCCCTAGGACTAACGACCTACAATGAGCAGTTCTTC. The encoded protein is CASSLGLTTYNEQFF. This chain uses TRBV2 with TRBJ2-1, with TRBD2 as a possible D gene (6 bases). Trimming removed 8 bases at V and 2 bases at J, with 16 bases between. This CDR3 is 15 amino acids long. Germline CDR1 and CDR2: SNHLY and FYNNEI.

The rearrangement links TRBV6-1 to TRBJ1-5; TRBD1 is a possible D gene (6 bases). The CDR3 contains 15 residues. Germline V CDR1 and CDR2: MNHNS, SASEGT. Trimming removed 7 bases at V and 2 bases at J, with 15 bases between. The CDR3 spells CASIQQGSGNQPQHF. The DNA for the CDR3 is TGTGCCAGCATTCAACAGGGAAGCGGCAATCAGCCCCAGCATTTT.

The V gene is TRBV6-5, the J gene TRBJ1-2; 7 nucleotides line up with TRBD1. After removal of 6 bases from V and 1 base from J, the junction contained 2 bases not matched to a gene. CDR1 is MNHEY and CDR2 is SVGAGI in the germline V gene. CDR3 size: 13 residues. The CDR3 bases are TGTGCCAGCAGAGACAGGGTTAACTATGGCTACACCTTC. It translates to CASRDRVNYGYTF.

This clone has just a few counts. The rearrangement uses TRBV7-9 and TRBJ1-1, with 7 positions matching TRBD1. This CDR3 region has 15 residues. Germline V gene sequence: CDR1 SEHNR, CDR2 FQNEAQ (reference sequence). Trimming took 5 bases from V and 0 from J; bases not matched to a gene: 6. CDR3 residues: CASSHRDSLNTEAFF. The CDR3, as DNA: TGTGCCAGCAGCCACAGGGACAGTTTGAACACTGAAGCTTTCTTT. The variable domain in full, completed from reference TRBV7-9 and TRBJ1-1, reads DTGVSQNPRHKITKRGQNVTFRCDPISEHNRLYWYRQTLGQGPEFLTYFQNEAQLEKSRLLSDRFSAERPKGSFSTLEIQRTEQGDSAMYLCASSHRDSLNTEAFFGQGTRLTVV.

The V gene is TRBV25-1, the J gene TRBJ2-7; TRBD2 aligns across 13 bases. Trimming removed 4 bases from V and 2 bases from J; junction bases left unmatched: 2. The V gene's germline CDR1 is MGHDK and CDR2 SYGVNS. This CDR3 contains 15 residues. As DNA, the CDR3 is TGTGCCAGCAGTGCCACTAGCGGGGGGGCCTACGAGCAGTACTTC. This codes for CASSATSGGAYEQYF.